This T cell receptor (beta chain) appears in the sequencing data of a study of beta chain features in type 1 diabetes. Sequencing targeted expressed TCRB transcripts, as all isolated RNA had been reverse transcribed. Profiling relied on immunoSEQ multiplex PCR, and the TCRdb table lists in-frame clones only, not all of them. The sample contains about 110,000 clones, 40% of which appear only once. The CDR3 is made up of 14 amino acids. V was cut by 2 bases and J by 7 bases, with 14 bases left in between. The germline gives CDR1 WSHSY, CDR2 SAAADI. The sample taken for sequencing was stem cell memory CD4+ T cells from blood. The rearrangement links TRBV10-2 to TRBJ1-2, with D possibly being TRBD1 (6 bases). The receptor comes from a woman aged 18 to 35 in good health. In nucleotides, the CDR3 is TGCGCCAGCAGTGAGATAGGGGGGGCGAGTGGCTACACCTTC. It specifies CASSEIGGASGYTF.